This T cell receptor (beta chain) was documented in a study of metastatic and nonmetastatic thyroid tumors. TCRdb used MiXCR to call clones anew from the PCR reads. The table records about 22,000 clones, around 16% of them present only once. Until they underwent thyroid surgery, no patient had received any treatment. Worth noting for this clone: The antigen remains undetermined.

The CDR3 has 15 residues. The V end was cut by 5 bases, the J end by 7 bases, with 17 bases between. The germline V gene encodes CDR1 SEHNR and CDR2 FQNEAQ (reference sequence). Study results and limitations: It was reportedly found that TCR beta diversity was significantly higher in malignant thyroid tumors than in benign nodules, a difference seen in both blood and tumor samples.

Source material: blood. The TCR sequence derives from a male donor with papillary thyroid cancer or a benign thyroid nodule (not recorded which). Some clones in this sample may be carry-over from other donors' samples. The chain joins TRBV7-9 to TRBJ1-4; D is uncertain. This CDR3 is CASSVVNWFGEKLFF. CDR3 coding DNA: TGTGCCAGCAGCGTCGTGAACTGGTTCGGTGAAAAACTGTTTTTT.